This T cell receptor beta chain was sequenced during a study of OX40 agonist ivuxolimab in advanced cancers. V was shortened by 8 bases and J by 1 base, with 11 bases between the two germline ends. CDR1 and CDR2 from the germline V gene are MNHNS and SASEGT. The length of the CDR3 is 13 residues. Method: immunoSEQ multiplex PCR; TCRdb's copy keeps in-frame clones and lacks some. This sample yields about 32,000 clones, of which 75% to 95% are seen a single time; approximately 4.3% belongs to the top ten. Here the sequenced sample was CD4+ or CD8+ T cells sorted from blood, taken in a trial of the OX40 agonist ivuxolimab. The sequence derives from an adult with an advanced solid tumor such as melanoma, head and neck, liver or kidney cancer. The V call is TRBV6-1, the J call TRBJ1-1; D unresolved. The CDR3 nucleotides are TGTGCCAGCGGGAAAGGGAAGAACACTGAAGCTTTCTTT. Translating it yields CASGKGKNTEAFF.